The 19 T cell receptor beta chains listed next were all sequenced from one sample in a study of response to subunit inactivated influenza vaccine. TCRdb recomputed calls from the RT-PCR reads with MiXCR, one row per CDR3 protein. The data show around 500,000 distinct CDR3 sequences, around 9.9% seen once. The sequencing here drew on PBMCs from blood, taken 45 days after vaccination. These receptors all come from a man between 50 and 59 years old who received an inactivated influenza vaccine.

The chain carries TRBV11-2 and TRBJ2-7, with TRBD2 identical over 9 bases. The germline V gene encodes CDR1 SGHAT and CDR2 FQNNGV. V lost 1 base and J lost 0; bases outside the gene matches: 4. The CDR3 length is 16 residues. The CDR3 DNA is TGTGCCAGCAGCTTAGGACTAGCGGTGACCTCCTACGAGCAGTACTTC. The encoded protein is CASSLGLAVTSYEQYF.

V gene TRBV18 combines with J gene TRBJ2-7; TRBD2 is a possible D gene (7 bases). This CDR3 region has 14 residues. Trimming shortened V by 3 bases and J by 6 bases, and 15 bases separated the two germline ends. Germline CDR1 reads KGHSH; CDR2 reads LQKENI. CDR3 region: CASSPWGGQSEQYF. The DNA for the CDR3 is TGTGCCAGCTCACCCTGGGGGGGCCAGAGCGAGCAGTACTTC.

V gene TRBV7-9 combines with J gene TRBJ2-3; 12 bases align to TRBD2. The germline gives CDR1 SEHNR, CDR2 FQNEAQ (reference sequence). The CDR3 spans 16 residues. V lost 6 bases and J lost 6; bases outside the gene matches: 10. Here the CDR3 reads CASSPTSGRSLDTQYF. The CDR3 DNA reads as TGTGCCAGCAGTCCTACTAGCGGGAGGTCTCTGGATACGCAGTATTTT.

This clonotype was detected ten times or more. The DNA of the CDR3 is TGTGCCAGCAGCAAATTTACGTATTTT. Amino acids: CASSKFTYF. The chain combines TRBV21-1 with TRBJ2-3. TRBV21-1 is given as a pseudogene. The CDR3 runs 9 residues.

This clonotype was counted only a few times. This chain links TRBV4-2 with TRBJ2-7; D call uncertain. The germline gives CDR1 LGHNA, CDR2 YNFKEQ. The length of the CDR3 is 15 residues. Between the trimmed V and J ends, which lost 5 bases and 2 bases, there was a span of 16 bases. The CDR3 reads CASSYQRRGAYEQYF. In nucleotides, the CDR3 is TGTGCCAGCAGCTACCAGCGCAGAGGAGCCTACGAGCAGTACTTC.

This clonotype showed up many times. The V and J genes are TRBV5-4 and TRBJ2-3; unclear D gene. This CDR3 comprises 14 residues. The V end lost 2 bases, the J end lost 1 base, and 8 bases lay between the germline ends. Per the germline V gene, CDR1 is SGHNT and CDR2 is YYREEE (reference sequence). The DNA for the CDR3 is TGTGCCAGCAGCTTATATGGGGGCACAGATACGCAGTATTTT. Protein: CASSLYGGTDTQYF. The full variable domain, its missing parts supplied by reference TRBV5-4 and TRBJ2-3, is ETGVTQSPTHLIKTRGQQVTLRCSSQSGHNTVSWYQQALGQGPQFIFQYYREEENGRGNFPPRFSGLQFPNYSSELNVNALELDDSALYLCASSLYGGTDTQYFGPGTRLTVL.

The rearrangement uses TRBV6-1 and TRBJ2-7; possibly TRBD2 for D (7 bases). V was pared by 6 bases and J by 3 bases, with 18 bases between. Germline CDR1 reads MNHNS; CDR2 reads SASEGT. The CDR3 spans 15 residues. The CDR3 bases are TGTGCCAGCAGACAGTACAGGGAGGGACTCTACGAGCAGTACTTC. Protein: CASRQYREGLYEQYF.

V gene TRBV4-3 combines with J gene TRBJ1-2; 7 bases are shared with TRBD1. V shed 5 bases and J 3 bases; nucleotides not matched to a gene: 9. The germline V gene has CDR1 LGHNA and CDR2 YSLEER. The CDR3 loop spans 15 amino acids. CDR3: CASSTTPTGDYGYTF. CDR3 nucleotide sequence: TGCGCCAGCAGCACCACACCTACAGGGGACTATGGCTACACCTTC.

The chain recombines TRBV5-6 with TRBJ2-1; no clear D. Germline CDR1 reads SGHDT; CDR2 reads YYEEEE. Deletions cut 0 bases from V and 9 bases from J, with 13 bases between. The CDR3 covers 14 residues. CDR3 region: CASSLDQPRGEQFF. The CDR3 nucleotides read TGTGCCAGCAGCTTGGATCAACCGCGTGGTGAGCAGTTCTTC. Together with reference TRBV5-6 and TRBJ2-1, the CDR3 gives the full variable domain: DAGVTQSPTHLIKTRGQQVTLRCSPKSGHDTVSWYQQALGQGPQFIFQYYEEEERQRGNFPDRFSGHQFPNYSSELNVNALLLGDSALYLCASSLDQPRGEQFFGPGTRLTVL.

This sequence joins TRBV5-1 and TRBJ2-2; 9 bases fit TRBD1. Germline CDR1 and CDR2: SGHRS and YFSETQ. This CDR3 comprises 15 residues. The V segment lost 4 bases and the J segment 7 bases; nucleotides outside the gene matches: 8. The CDR3, as DNA: TGCGCCAGCAGCCCCCAGGGACAGGGCCTCGGGGAGCTGTTTTTT. This sequence encodes CASSPQGQGLGELFF.

The table lists this clonotype with a few counts. The rearrangement joins TRBV7-8 to TRBJ2-5; the match to TRBD2 covers 7 bases. This CDR3 spans 16 amino acids. Germline V gene lookup returns CDR1 SGHVS and CDR2 FQNEAQ. Trimming removed 5 bases from V and 4 bases from J; junction bases left unmatched: 13. CDR3: CASSRWEGRSLETQYF. For the CDR3, the DNA is TGTGCCAGCAGCCGTTGGGAGGGGCGGAGTTTAGAGACCCAGTACTTC.

This clonotype was counted a few times. V and J are TRBV6-5 and TRBJ2-2; D call uncertain. V lost 2 bases and J lost 5, with 6 bases in between. Looked up from germline, CDR1 is MNHEY and CDR2 is SVGAGI. The CDR3 is 13 residues long. The chain's CDR3 is CASSYAPTGELFF. CDR3 DNA sequence: TGTGCCAGCAGTTACGCTCCGACCGGGGAGCTGTTTTTT.

CDR3 DNA sequence: TGTGCCAGCAGCTTAGAGCCAGGGATCTACGAGCAGTACTTC. Translated: CASSLEPGIYEQYF. This chain links TRBV7-2 with TRBJ2-7; the D gene is possibly TRBD1 (5 bases). Trimming took 1 base from V and 3 from J, leaving 10 bases between them. Germline CDR1 reads SGHTA; CDR2 reads FQGNSA. The CDR3 length is 14 residues.

The chain employs TRBV4-3 and TRBJ2-2; D not resolved. The ends were cut back, 0 bases at V and 4 bases at J, with 12 bases in the middle. Germline-derived CDR1 and CDR2 are LGHNA and YSLEER. The CDR3 extends over 16 amino acids. The CDR3 loop is CASSQDRLGLTGELFF. The CDR3 bases are TGCGCCAGCAGCCAAGATAGGCTAGGGCTCACCGGGGAGCTGTTTTTT.

This chain connects TRBV12-3 or TRBV12-4 to TRBJ1-1; D is unresolved. V shed 2 bases and J shed 9 bases, with 10 bases lying between them. This CDR3 spans 12 amino acids. CDR3: CASSLSGGKAFF. DNA for the CDR3: TGTGCCAGCAGTTTATCTGGAGGGAAAGCTTTCTTT.

This clonotype has at least ten counts. V gene TRBV11-2 combines with J gene TRBJ2-5; tentatively, D is TRBD1 (6 bases). Germline V gene data show CDR1 as SGHAT and CDR2 as FQNNGV. The CDR3 is 15 residues long. Trimming removed 2 bases at V and 1 base at J, with 11 bases between. CDR3: CASSLNAGVQETQYF. For the CDR3, the DNA is TGTGCCAGCAGCTTAAATGCAGGGGTCCAAGAGACCCAGTACTTC.

V usage is TRBV7-2 and J usage is TRBJ1-1; possible D gene TRBD1, 6 bases. Trimming took 9 bases from V and 8 from J, leaving 25 bases between them. CDR3 size: 15 residues. CDR1 and CDR2 from the germline V gene are SGHTA and FQGNSA. DNA of the CDR3: TGTGCCAGTCGCCCCGGTGGGGGGCAACGGAAAGAAGCTTTCTTT. As protein: CASRPGGGQRKEAFF.

In this sample, this clonotype turned up a few times. The chain carries TRBV11-2 and TRBJ2-7, with TRBD2 as a possible D gene (6 bases). The germline gives CDR1 SGHAT, CDR2 FQNNGV. This CDR3 region has 16 residues. V shed 2 bases and J shed 0 bases, with 14 bases lying between them. CDR3 amino acids: CASSLSHGLTSYEQYF. The CDR3 DNA reads as TGTGCCAGCAGCTTATCGCACGGACTAACCTCCTACGAGCAGTACTTC. Filled out from reference TRBV11-2 and TRBJ2-7, the complete variable domain reads EAGVAQSPRYKIIEKRQSVAFWCNPISGHATLYWYQQILGQGPKLLIQFQNNGVVDDSQLPKDRFSAERLKGVDSTLKIQPAKLEDSAVYLCASSLSHGLTSYEQYFGPGTRLTVT.

This clonotype was seen at least ten times. The chain carries TRBV7-2 and TRBJ2-7; 10 nucleotides align to TRBD1. J gave up 0 bases and V 1 base, and 3 bases lay outside the gene matches. The CDR3 sequence is 16 residues long. Germline loops: CDR1 SGHTA, CDR2 FQGNSA. CDR3 DNA: TGTGCCAGCAGCTTAGGGGGGACAGGGGTCTCCTACGAGCAGTACTTC. This translates into CASSLGGTGVSYEQYF.